This T cell receptor (beta chain) was profiled in a study of response to subunit inactivated influenza vaccine. Findings of the study overall: The authors proposed limited new T cell recruitment per seasonal influenza vaccination.

With 3 bases removed from V and 2 bases from J, the gap between germline ends came to 10 bases. This CDR3 has 14 amino acids. TCRdb reprocessed the RT-PCR reads via MiXCR and lists one record per CDR3 protein. The repertoire consists of over 750,000 distinct CDR3 sequences, with approximately 21% occurring once and the leading ten covering 10%. This clonotype was picked up a small number of times. What it binds is not known. Sample: PBMCs from blood, taken around 5 days after vaccination. The clonotype was recovered from a man between 50 and 59 years old who received an inactivated influenza vaccine. The chain is built from TRBV12-3 or TRBV12-4 and TRBJ1-1, with D maybe TRBD1 (5 bases). Here the CDR3 DNA reads TGTGCCAGCAGTTTCTGGGGGACCAACACTGAAGCTTTCTTT. This codes for CASSFWGTNTEAFF.